What follows are 9 T cell receptor beta chains derived from one specimen sequenced in a study of cytomegalovirus exposure and HLA in healthy donors. PCR employed 60 Vbeta and 13 Jbeta primers. Clones were read by immunoSEQ multiplex PCR, and TCRdb kept only the in-frame ones, dropping some. The sample holds about 97,000 clones, around 85% seen once. Sequences were obtained from PBMCs. The origin of the receptors is a young man in good health and CMV-seronegative.

The chain links TRBV9 to TRBJ2-1; tentatively, D is TRBD1 (6 bases). Germline values: CDR1 SGDLS, CDR2 YYNGEE. V was clipped by 4 bases and J by 0 bases, with 11 bases between them. The CDR3 is made up of 15 amino acids. Here the CDR3 DNA reads TGTGCCAGCAGCCCAACAGGGAGCTCCTACAATGAGCAGTTCTTC. This translates into CASSPTGSSYNEQFF.

A single count supports this clone. The rearrangement links TRBV30 to TRBJ2-3, with TRBD1 matching 7 bases. The trim removed 3 bases at V and 2 bases at J, leaving 5 bases unmatched. Germline CDR1 GTSNPN, CDR2 SVGIG (reference sequence). The CDR3 covers 14 residues. CDR3 amino acids: CAWRGQTSTDTQYF. In DNA form, the CDR3 reads TGTGCCTGGAGGGGACAGACCTCCACAGATACGCAGTATTTT.

CDR3 DNA sequence: TGTGCCACCAGCAGAGGTACTAGCGGGGGCGACGAGCAGTACTTC. Its translation: CATSRGTSGGDEQYF. The V and J genes are TRBV15 and TRBJ2-5; 11 bases map to TRBD2. The DNA end is a closer match to TRBJ2-7, so the J assignment may be wrong. From germline, CDR1 is LNHNV and CDR2 YYDKDF (reference sequence). The CDR3 is 15 amino acids.

This chain joins TRBV29-1 and TRBJ1-2, with 8 bases lining up with TRBD1. The CDR3 runs 12 residues. In germline, CDR1 is SQVTM, CDR2 ANQGSEA. Trimming took 6 bases from V and 4 from J; bases not matched to a gene: 4. The CDR3 protein is CSVGQDLYGYTF. CDR3 in DNA: TGCAGCGTGGGACAGGACCTCTATGGCTACACCTTC.

Only a few counts were recorded for this clone. The rearrangement links TRBV6-6 to TRBJ2-7; no firm D call. This CDR3 is built from 12 residues. Deletions cut 6 bases from V and 3 bases from J, with 9 bases between. Germline CDR1 and CDR2: MNHNY and SVGAGI (reference sequence). The CDR3 coding sequence is TGTGCCAGCAGCCCTTCCCTCTACGAGCAGTACTTC. Translated, it gives CASSPSLYEQYF.

This clone came up a few times. The chain uses TRBV29-1 and TRBJ1-1; 7 bases line up with TRBD1. Losses at the gene ends were 7 bases for V and 5 bases for J; bases not matched to a gene: 16. Germline CDR1 reads SQVTM; CDR2 reads ANQGSEA. This CDR3 region has 15 residues. The CDR3 spells CSAEWTGELGTEAFF. The CDR3 nucleotides are TGCAGCGCCGAGTGGACAGGAGAATTAGGTACTGAAGCTTTCTTT.

The CDR3 DNA is TGTGCCTGGAGAGGTCCGCGAATTAGGGGAAACACTGAAGCTTTCTTT. This translates into CAWRGPRIRGNTEAFF. The rearrangement joins TRBV30 to TRBJ1-1, with D maybe TRBD1 (5 bases). V lost 3 bases and J lost 2, with 19 bases in between. Germline loops: CDR1 GTSNPN, CDR2 SVGIG (reference sequence). The length of the CDR3 is 16 residues.

V and J are TRBV7-3 and TRBJ2-2; 8 bases match TRBD2. The CDR3 covers 16 residues. The germline V gene has CDR1 SGHTA and CDR2 FQGTGA. J was trimmed by 4 bases and V by 1 base; bases with no gene match: 5. CDR3 sequence reads: CASSLNGGAVTGELFF. The CDR3 nucleotides read TGTGCCAGCAGCTTAAACGGGGGGGCGGTCACCGGGGAGCTGTTTTTT.

The V and J genes are TRBV5-4 and TRBJ1-1, with no clear D. V was trimmed by 3 bases and J by 3 bases, leaving 9 bases between them. Germline V gene sequence: CDR1 SGHNT, CDR2 YYREEE (reference sequence). This CDR3 is built from 13 residues. In nucleotides, the CDR3 is TGTGCCAGCAGCTCGGTTGTGGACACTGAAGCTTTCTTT. Residues: CASSSVVDTEAFF.